These 17 T cell receptor beta chains came from one sample sequenced in a study of blood T cell repertoires in COVID-19. Assay: immunoSEQ multiplex PCR; the TCRdb copy retains only in-frame clones and omits some. The sample shows 160,000 or so clones, around 81% of them seen only once. Sequencing used peripheral blood. These TCRs come from a man between 65 and 80 years old who had recovered from COVID-19.

The rearrangement uses TRBV19 and TRBJ1-5, with D perhaps TRBD1 (5 bases). The CDR3 contains 16 residues. Looked up from germline, CDR1 is LNHDA and CDR2 is SQIVND (reference sequence). V was pared by 3 bases and J by 3 bases, with 15 bases between. CDR3 residues: CASSMQGGRDNQPQHF. The CDR3 DNA reads TGTGCCAGTAGTATGCAGGGAGGAAGGGACAATCAGCCCCAGCATTTT.

The chain is built from TRBV24-1 and TRBJ2-1; 11 bases agree with TRBD1. The CDR3 sequence is 19 residues long. Trimming removed 2 bases from V and 1 base from J; junction bases left unmatched: 9. Germline V lookup: CDR1 KGHDR, CDR2 SFDVKD. In nucleotides, the CDR3 is TGTGCCACCAGTGATTCAAGGACAGGGGGCTTTTTGTCCTACAATGAGCAGTTCTTC. It encodes CATSDSRTGGFLSYNEQFF.

The V call is TRBV7-8, the J call TRBJ2-7; D is ambiguous. Germline CDR1 reads SGHVS; CDR2 reads FQNEAQ. Trimming removed 1 base from V and 2 bases from J, with 21 bases in between. The CDR3 contains 18 residues. The CDR3 reads CASSLERSPSVRTYEQYF. The CDR3 DNA reads TGTGCCAGCAGCTTAGAGCGCTCCCCCAGCGTCAGAACCTACGAGCAGTACTTC.

This clone was seen a single time. The chain is built from TRBV29-1 and TRBJ1-3, with 8 bases identical to TRBD1. The CDR3 covers 13 residues. V was pared by 6 bases and J by 2 bases, with 3 bases of the junction left unmatched. Germline lookup yields CDR1 SQVTM and CDR2 ANQGSEA. CDR3 DNA: TGCAGCGTGGCCAGGGGGCCTGGAAACACCATATATTTT. Protein product: CSVARGPGNTIYF.

The chain links TRBV14 to TRBJ2-1, with 9 positions matching TRBD1. The CDR3 spans 16 residues. J gave up 7 bases and V 0 bases, and 7 bases lay outside the gene matches. In germline, CDR1 is SGHDN, CDR2 FVKESK. The CDR3: CASSQEWTGVMNEQFF. CDR3 DNA sequence: TGTGCCAGCAGCCAAGAATGGACAGGGGTTATGAATGAGCAGTTCTTC.

The V call is TRBV11-2, the J call TRBJ2-3; D perhaps matches TRBD1 (5 bases). V was clipped by 7 bases and J by 3 bases, with 20 bases between them. Germline V lookup: CDR1 SGHAT, CDR2 FQNNGV. This CDR3 spans 16 amino acids. This CDR3 reads CASTPRALSVTDTQYF. In DNA, the CDR3 is TGTGCCAGCACTCCCAGGGCACTCTCCGTGACAGATACGCAGTATTTT.

This chain links TRBV28 with TRBJ2-1, with TRBD2 matching 8 bases. The length of the CDR3 is 15 residues. The V gene end was trimmed by 6 bases and the J gene end by 6 bases; junction bases not matched to a gene: 10. Per the germline V gene, CDR1 is MDHEN and CDR2 is SYDVKM. CDR3 protein: CASSPGRGGSNEQFF. The CDR3 DNA sequence: TGTGCCAGCAGCCCCGGGAGGGGGGGTAGCAATGAGCAGTTCTTC.

The gene calls are TRBV28 and TRBJ1-1, with TRBD1 as a possible D gene (5 bases). The germline CDR1 and CDR2 sequences are MDHEN and SYDVKM. Deletions cut 6 bases from V and 0 bases from J, with 11 bases between. This CDR3 is 14 amino acids long. CDR3: CASSRADMNTEAFF. The CDR3 DNA reads as TGTGCCAGCAGCAGGGCGGACATGAACACTGAAGCTTTCTTT. Full variable domain (rest looked up from reference TRBV28 and TRBJ1-1): DVKVTQSSRYLVKRTGEKVFLECVQDMDHENMFWYRQDPGLGLRLIYFSYDVKMKEKGDIPEGYSVSREKKERFSLILESASTNQTSMYLCASSRADMNTEAFFGQGTRLTVV.

The CDR3 coding sequence is TGTGCCAGCACCATGAGCGGGAGGGCGGGCGAGCAGTACTTC. Translation: CASTMSGRAGEQYF. The genes are TRBV6-5 and TRBJ2-7; 10 nucleotides align to TRBD2. Per the germline V gene, CDR1 is MNHEY and CDR2 is SVGAGI. The CDR3 contains 14 residues. Trimming removed 7 bases from V and 6 bases from J; junction bases left unmatched: 9.

The rearrangement uses TRBV27 and TRBJ1-6; 9 bases line up with TRBD1. V was clipped by 4 bases and J by 7 bases; unmatched bases: 8. The CDR3 covers 16 residues. The germline V gene encodes CDR1 MNHEY and CDR2 SMNVEV (reference sequence). CDR3 nucleotide sequence: TGTGCCAGCAGTTCTCCCCAGACAGGGGGAAATTCACCCCTCCACTTT. It codes for CASSSPQTGGNSPLHF.

This clone was counted a few times. This chain joins TRBV19 and TRBJ1-2; D is ambiguous. V lost 3 bases and J lost 2, with 7 bases in between. Germline V lookup: CDR1 LNHDA, CDR2 SQIVND (reference sequence). The CDR3 has 13 residues. The CDR3 bases are TGTGCCAGTAGTATTAGTCCAAACTATGGCTACACCTTC. Protein product: CASSISPNYGYTF.

V gene TRBV5-1 combines with J gene TRBJ2-3, with a weak D call TRBD2 (6 bases). Germline V lookup: CDR1 SGHRS, CDR2 YFSETQ. The CDR3 runs 14 residues. V lost 4 bases to trimming and J lost 3 bases, with 12 bases between them. This CDR3 reads CASSEVGLTDTQYF. DNA of the CDR3: TGCGCCAGCAGCGAAGTTGGACTAACAGATACGCAGTATTTT.

V and J are TRBV9 and TRBJ2-1; 10 bases are shared with TRBD1. The CDR3 runs to 16 residues. The germline gives CDR1 SGDLS, CDR2 YYNGEE. V was clipped by 2 bases and J by 10 bases; unmatched bases: 12. The CDR3 loop reads CASSVGTGEDWREQFF. Here the CDR3 DNA reads TGTGCCAGCAGCGTTGGGACAGGGGAGGATTGGCGGGAGCAGTTCTTC.

The gene calls are TRBV14 and TRBJ1-1, with 7 positions matching TRBD1. The V gene's germline CDR1 is SGHDN and CDR2 FVKESK. This CDR3 comprises 14 residues. With 4 bases clipped from V and 1 base from J, the junction kept 3 bases outside the gene matches. CDR3 loop: CASSPGTANTEAFF. In DNA form, the CDR3 reads TGTGCCAGCAGCCCGGGGACAGCGAACACTGAAGCTTTCTTT.

V and J are TRBV9 and TRBJ2-2, with D maybe TRBD1 (6 bases). Germline CDR1 is SGDLS and CDR2 is YYNGEE. CDR3 length: 16 amino acids. The V gene lost 0 bases and the J gene lost 4 bases, with 13 bases spanning the gap. In DNA, the CDR3 is TGTGCCAGCAGCGTAGATCAGGGGTTGGTCACCGGGGAGCTGTTTTTT. Translation gives CASSVDQGLVTGELFF. The variable domain in full, with the rest retrieved from reference TRBV9 and TRBJ2-2, is DSGVTQTPKHLITATGQRVTLRCSPRSGDLSVYWYQQSLDQGLQFLIQYYNGEERAKGNILERFSAQQFPDLHSELNLSSLELGDSALYFCASSVDQGLVTGELFFGEGSRLTVL.

With regard to this clone: The sample holds other DNA sequences that translate to the same CDR3. The chain joins TRBV7-9 to TRBJ2-7; 9 nucleotides align to TRBD1. Germline trimming cut 4 bases from V and 6 bases from J; bases unmatched to any gene: 1. The V gene's germline CDR1 is SEHNR and CDR2 FQNEAQ (reference sequence). The CDR3 is made up of 12 amino acids. CDR3 nucleotides: TGTGCCAGCAGCTCGACAGGGGGCGAGCAGTACTTC. Translating gives CASSSTGGEQYF. Full variable domain (outside the CDR3, taken from reference TRBV7-9 and TRBJ2-7): DTGVSQNPRHKITKRGQNVTFRCDPISEHNRLYWYRQTLGQGPEFLTYFQNEAQLEKSRLLSDRFSAERPKGSFSTLEIQRTEQGDSAMYLCASSSTGGEQYFGPGTRLTVT.

V is TRBV10-1 and J is TRBJ2-1, with 8 nucleotides matching TRBD2. The CDR3 is 14 amino acids. Looked up from germline, CDR1 is WNHNN and CDR2 is SYGVQD (reference sequence). With 4 bases clipped from V and 2 bases from J, the junction kept 1 base outside the gene matches. CDR3 nucleotide sequence: TGCGCCAGCAGTGGAGCGGGAGCCTACAATGAGCAGTTCTTC. Amino acids: CASSGAGAYNEQFF.